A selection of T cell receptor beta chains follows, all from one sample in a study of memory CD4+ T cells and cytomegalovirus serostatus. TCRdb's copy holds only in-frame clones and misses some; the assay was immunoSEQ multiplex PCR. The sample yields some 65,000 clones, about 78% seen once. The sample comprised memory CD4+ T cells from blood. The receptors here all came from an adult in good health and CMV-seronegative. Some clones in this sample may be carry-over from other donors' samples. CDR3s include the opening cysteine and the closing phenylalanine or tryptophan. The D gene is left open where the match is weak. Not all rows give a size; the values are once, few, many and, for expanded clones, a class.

CARSLPGILIF,TGTGCCAGAAGTCTCCCGGGGATCCTTATATTC,-,-,TRBJ1-2,TRBV5-3
CASSRHRGVKDYGYTF,TGCGCCAGCAGCCGACACCGGGGGGTAAAGGACTATGGCTACACCTTC,-,-,TRBJ1-2,TRBV4-3
CASSLGTQFGYTF,TGTGCCAGCAGTTTGGGGACTCAATTTGGCTACACCTTC,-,-,TRBJ1-2,TRBV28
CASSPRGGQGGSYNSPLHF,TGTGCCAGCAGCCCCAGAGGGGGGCAGGGGGGTTCCTATAATTCACCCCTCCACTTT,TRBD1,-,TRBJ1-6,TRBV11-2
CATQAHRTQETQYF,TGTGCCACCCAAGCTCACAGGACACAAGAGACCCAGTACTTC,-,-,TRBJ2-5,TRBV2
CASSRDRGGWTEAFF,TGTGCCAGCTCGCGAGACAGGGGCGGTTGGACTGAAGCTTTCTTT,TRBD1,-,TRBJ1-1,TRBV18
CASSSADSGGYTF,TGTGCCAGCAGCTCCGCGGACAGCGGTGGCTACACCTTC,-,-,TRBJ1-2,TRBV7-6
CASSDDRTYGYTF,TGTGCCAGCAGTGACGACAGAACCTATGGCTACACCTTC,-,-,TRBJ1-2,TRBV6-4
CASSSGTGRDEKLFF,TGTGCCAGCAGCTCTGGGACAGGGCGAGATGAAAAACTGTTTTTT,TRBD1,-,TRBJ1-4,TRBV7-8
CASSLVQGLNTIYF,TGTGCCAGCAGTTTAGTACAGGGTCTCAACACCATATATTTT,-,-,TRBJ1-3,TRBV28
CASSDLPPTYEQYF,TGTGCCAGCAGTGACCTCCCACCAACCTACGAGCAGTACTTC,-,-,TRBJ2-7,TRBV2
CASSQDLLARTDTQYF,TGTGCCAGCAGCCAGGATTTACTAGCTCGCACAGATACGCAGTATTTT,-,-,TRBJ2-3,TRBV4-2
CAWSVTGALGNTIYF,TGTGCCTGGAGTGTAACCGGGGCGCTTGGAAACACCATATACTTT,-,once,TRBJ1-3,TRBV30
CSAGGAGTYEQYF,TGCAGCGCGGGGGGGGCAGGAACCTACGAGCAGTACTTC,TRBD2,-,TRBJ2-7,TRBV29-1
CASSLADRAGNTIYF,TGTGCCAGCAGTTTAGCGGACAGGGCAGGAAACACCATATATTTT,TRBD1,few,TRBJ1-3,TRBV6-1
CASCLLGSSGNTIYF,TGTGCCAGTTGTTTGCTGGGCTCCTCTGGAAACACCATATATTTT,-,-,TRBJ1-3,TRBV19
CASTTGHLEGLYGYTF,TGTGCCAGCACCACCGGCCATCTAGAGGGACTATATGGCTACACCTTC,-,few,TRBJ1-2,TRBV2
CASGSEVGQLLAKNIQYF,TGTGCTAGTGGTTCCGAGGTCGGACAACTACTAGCCAAAAACATTCAGTACTTC,-,-,TRBJ2-4,TRBV12-5
CASSLGGVRETQYF,TGTGCCAGCAGTTTAGGAGGGGTGCGGGAGACCCAGTACTTC,-,-,TRBJ2-5,TRBV28
CASSYSGGRRRYGYTF,TGTGCCAGCAGTTACTCGGGAGGGAGGCGGAGATACGGCTACACCTTC,-,few,TRBJ1-2,TRBV6-5
CASSSLTRSYEQYF,TGTGCCAGCAGCTCCCTGACTAGGTCCTACGAGCAGTACTTC,-,-,TRBJ2-7,TRBV5-5
CASSEVAGPSNSPLHF,TGTGCCAGCAGTGAAGTAGCCGGGCCCAGTAATTCACCCCTCCACTTT,-,-,TRBJ1-6,TRBV6-1
CASSFDGRHGYTF,TGTGCCAGCAGCTTCGACGGCAGGCATGGCTACACCTTC,-,-,TRBJ1-2,TRBV7-2
CASSNIETVSYEQYF,TGTGCCAGCAGCAACATAGAGACAGTCTCCTACGAGCAGTACTTC,-,many,TRBJ2-7,TRBV4-2
CASSDLGLAVPTQYF,TGCGCCAGCAGTGACCTGGGACTAGCGGTACCAACGCAGTATTTT,TRBD2,-,TRBJ2-3,TRBV10-1
CASSPGTSADTQYF,TGTGCCAGCAGCCCCGGGACTAGCGCAGATACGCAGTATTTT,TRBD2,once,TRBJ2-3,TRBV7-8
CASSYVDWYNEQFF,TGTGCCAGCAGTTACGTAGACTGGTACAATGAGCAGTTCTTC,-,-,TRBJ2-1,TRBV6-6
CASSFTSTGNTEAFF,TGTGCCAGCAGCTTCACGTCGACAGGGAACACTGAAGCTTTCTTT,-,-,TRBJ1-1,TRBV7-2
CASTGSFTGYGYTF,TGTGCCTCGACTGGGTCCTTTACGGGGTATGGCTACACCTTC,-,-,TRBJ1-2,TRBV30
CAWSSMVGYTF,TGTGCCTGGAGTAGTATGGTTGGCTACACCTTC,-,-,TRBJ1-2,TRBV30
CASSDDLYEQYF,TGTGCCAGCAGTGATGACCTCTACGAGCAGTACTTC,-,few,TRBJ2-7,TRBV6-1
CASSPGQGLNYGYTF,TGTGCCAGCAGTCCCGGACAGGGTTTGAACTATGGCTACACCTTC,TRBD1,-,TRBJ1-2,TRBV27
CASSSGGSGAYEQYF,TGTGCCAGCAGTTCGGGTGGGAGCGGGGCCTACGAGCAGTACTTC,TRBD2,-,TRBJ2-7,TRBV6-5
CASTLGDRPHIQYF,TGTGCCAGCACCTTAGGGGACAGGCCCCACATTCAGTACTTC,TRBD1,once,TRBJ2-4,TRBV28
CASSPDGGSETQYF,TGTGCCAGCAGTCCCGACGGGGGGTCGGAGACCCAGTACTTC,TRBD2,once,TRBJ2-5,TRBV6-6
CASSRTSGYNEQFF,TGTGCCAGCAGTAGGACTAGCGGTTACAATGAGCAGTTCTTC,TRBD2,-,TRBJ2-1,TRBV6-6
CASSPTGDGNEKLFF,TGTGCCAGCAGTCCTACGGGAGACGGGAATGAAAAACTGTTTTTT,-,-,TRBJ1-4,TRBV9
CASSLQGNYGYTF,TGTGCCAGCAGCTTACAGGGGAATTATGGCTACACCTTC,-,-,TRBJ1-2,TRBV7-6
CASSERPGFQETQYF,TGTGCCAGCAGTGAGCGGCCCGGTTTCCAAGAGACCCAGTACTTC,-,-,TRBJ2-5,TRBV6-1
CASSKSAGSRGRLPVAKNIQYF,TGTGCCAGTAGTAAGTCGGCCGGTAGTAGGGGTAGACTCCCCGTGGCCAAAAACATTCAGTACTTC,-,-,TRBJ2-4,TRBV19
CSASGQSYYEAFF,TGCAGCGCTTCGGGACAGTCTTACTATGAAGCTTTCTTT,TRBD1,-,TRBJ1-1,TRBV29-1
CASSLGGLSTDTQYF,TGCGCCAGCAGCTTGGGGGGCCTTAGCACAGATACGCAGTATTTT,-,-,TRBJ2-3,TRBV5-1
CASGKGGYNSPLHF,TGTGCCAGCGGGAAGGGGGGATATAATTCACCCCTCCACTTT,-,-,TRBJ1-6,TRBV6-6
CASRGGTASSGNTIYF,TGTGCCAGCAGGGGCGGGACGGCCAGCTCTGGAAACACCATATATTTT,-,-,TRBJ1-3,TRBV2
CASSVNPAGGADTQYF,TGTGCCAGCAGCGTAAATCCGGCGGGAGGGGCAGATACGCAGTATTTT,TRBD2,-,TRBJ2-3,TRBV9
CASRQDGSPAEAFF,TGTGCCAGCAGACAGGATGGAAGCCCGGCCGAAGCTTTCTTT,-,once,TRBJ1-1,TRBV6-1
CASSLTGTRSYEQYF,TGTGCCAGCAGCTTAACGGGGACTAGGTCCTACGAGCAGTACTTC,TRBD2,-,TRBJ2-7,TRBV11-2